Below are 25 T cell receptor beta chains sequenced from a single sample in a study of CD8 T cells in Susac syndrome. The RNA, roughly 0.5 to 1 ug, was put through reverse transcription using random hexamers. TCRdb re-called the immunoSEQ multiplex PCR reads with MiXCR, one entry per CDR3 protein. The repertoire holds 70,000 to 85,000 distinct CDR3 sequences, with approximately 96% as singletons. The material sequenced was CD8+ T cells from PBMCs. The receptor source for this set is a human donor with Susac syndrome.

The chain has TRBV5-4 and TRBJ2-3; D uncertain. CDR3 length: 16 residues. Germline lookup yields CDR1 SGHNT and CDR2 YYREEE (reference sequence). Trimming pared 2 bases from V and 1 base from J, leaving 14 bases between. The DNA of the CDR3 is TGTGCCAGCAGCTTCTCATTGACTGGACGCACAGATACGCAGTATTTT. Encoded protein: CASSFSLTGRTDTQYF.

This chain joins TRBV20-1 and TRBJ1-2; D is unclear. V was trimmed by 5 bases and J by 5 bases, leaving 15 bases between them. There are 13 residues in the CDR3. Germline lookup yields CDR1 DFQATT and CDR2 SNEGSKA (reference sequence). Here the CDR3 DNA reads TGCAGTGCTCAGTTCCGGGGAGGTTATGGCTACACCTTC. Its translation: CSAQFRGGYGYTF.

The chain couples TRBV13 to TRBJ2-7; D is ambiguous. The CDR3 contains 13 residues. CDR1 PRHDT and CDR2 FYEKMQ come from the germline V gene (reference sequence). Trimming cost V 4 bases and J 0 bases, with 7 bases left between them. The CDR3 nucleotides read TGTGCCAGCAGCTCGCGGAACTCCTACGAGCAGTACGTC. Translating it yields CASSSRNSYEQYV.

Comment on this clonotype: The junction and the germline gene differ at one end; a read error may be behind it. CDR3 in DNA: TGTGCCAGCAGCCAATCTGTGCGTGAAAGACTGTTTTTT. Residues: CASSQSVRERLFF. The V call is TRBV16, the J call TRBJ1-4; D gene unclear. There are 13 residues in the CDR3. CDR1 is KGHSY and CDR2 is FQNENV in the germline V gene.

The chain couples TRBV20-1 to TRBJ2-3; 8 bases are shared with TRBD2. Germline V gene sequence: CDR1 DFQATT, CDR2 SNEGSKA (reference sequence). V was pared by 5 bases and J by 5 bases, with 6 bases of the junction left unmatched. This CDR3 is 13 amino acids long. The CDR3 reads CSAPAGGGDTQYF. Written as DNA, the CDR3 is TGCAGTGCTCCGGCGGGGGGTGGAGATACGCAGTATTTT.

In DNA, the CDR3 is TGCAGCGTCGCCTTCAGAGGGGGTGTCAATGAGCAGTTCTTC. This codes for CSVAFRGGVNEQFF. The chain has TRBV29-1 and TRBJ2-1; maybe TRBD1 (6 bases). CDR3 length: 14 residues. The germline V gene has CDR1 SQVTM and CDR2 ANQGSEA. Trimming cost V 6 bases and J 6 bases, with 18 bases left between them.

This rearrangement joins TRBV14 to TRBJ2-2; D remains unclear. Looked up from germline, CDR1 is SGHDN and CDR2 is FVKESK. The V gene lost 2 bases and the J gene lost 10 bases, with 17 bases spanning the gap. The CDR3 is 15 amino acids. As DNA, the CDR3 is TGTGCCAGCAGCCAAAGACGTCCACCTATCGAGGAGCTGTTTTTT. This gives the protein CASSQRRPPIEELFF.

This CDR3 reads CASIQPGISEAFF. The DNA for the CDR3 is TGCGCCAGCATTCAACCCGGGATAAGTGAAGCTTTCTTT. J is TRBJ1-1 and V is TRBV4-1; D is uncertain. The length of the CDR3 is 13 residues. The V end was cut by 7 bases, the J end by 7 bases, with 16 bases between. The germline V gene has CDR1 MGHRA and CDR2 YSYEKL.

The gene calls are TRBV14 and TRBJ2-3, with a weak D call TRBD1 (5 bases). Germline V gene sequence: CDR1 SGHDN, CDR2 FVKESK. This CDR3 spans 14 amino acids. V was clipped by 4 bases and J by 2 bases, with 10 bases between them. The CDR3 bases are TGTGCCAGCAGCCCTTATGGGGCCACAGATACGCAGTATTTT. It translates to CASSPYGATDTQYF.

This clonotype was seen once. The chain joins TRBV12-5 to TRBJ2-5, with a weak D call TRBD2 (5 bases). The length of the CDR3 is 14 residues. V lost 0 bases to trimming and J lost 4 bases, with 9 bases between them. In germline, CDR1 is LGHNT, CDR2 FRNRAP. The CDR3 region has the DNA TGTGCTAGTGGTTTGGTACTGGAGGTAGAGACCCAGTACTTC. Its translation is CASGLVLEVETQYF.

This clonotype was counted between two and nine times. The rearrangement links TRBV5-4 to TRBJ1-2; D call uncertain. Trimming stripped 4 bases from V and 7 bases from J, with 8 bases between. The V gene's germline CDR1 is SGHNT and CDR2 YYREEE (reference sequence). This CDR3 spans 11 amino acids. The CDR3 reads CASSQGSGYTF. As DNA, the CDR3 is TGTGCCAGCAGCCAAGGAAGTGGCTACACCTTC.

This chain connects TRBV7-8 to TRBJ2-7, with 7 positions matching TRBD1. V was clipped by 1 base and J by 2 bases; unmatched bases: 5. CDR3 length equals 15 residues. Per the germline V gene, CDR1 is SGHVS and CDR2 is FQNEAQ. DNA for the CDR3: TGTGCCAGCAGCTTAGGGCTGGGACAGACCTACGAGCAGTACGTC. Translated: CASSLGLGQTYEQYV.

The genes are TRBV9 and TRBJ2-4; no clear D. The CDR3 is 16 amino acids. Trimming took 0 bases from V and 1 from J, leaving 11 bases between them. Looked up from germline, CDR1 is SGDLS and CDR2 is YYNGEE. The CDR3 loop is CASSVGEGPAKNIQYF. The CDR3 DNA sequence: TGTGCCAGCAGCGTAGGAGAAGGGCCGGCCAAAAACATTCAGTACTTC.

The genes are TRBV25-1 and TRBJ1-5; maybe TRBD1 (5 bases). V lost 3 bases and J 3 bases, leaving 15 bases between the germline ends. CDR1 is MGHDK and CDR2 is SYGVNS in the germline V gene. CDR3 size: 16 residues. The CDR3 bases are TGTGCCAGCAGTGATTCAAGGCAGGGCTTCAATCAGCCCCAGCATTTT. This encodes CASSDSRQGFNQPQHF. Full variable domain (remainder filled in from reference TRBV25-1 and TRBJ1-5): EADIYQTPRYLVIGTGKKITLECSQTMGHDKMYWYQQDPGMELHLIHYSYGVNSTEKGDLSSESTVSRIRTEHFPLTLESARPSHTSQYLCASSDSRQGFNQPQHFGDGTRLSIL.

The chain carries TRBV20-1 and TRBJ2-7, with 7 nucleotides matching TRBD1. The CDR3 spans 13 residues. V was clipped by 4 bases and J by 6 bases; unmatched bases: 9. Germline CDR1 DFQATT, CDR2 SNEGSKA (reference sequence). The CDR3 region is CSAIRQGRSEQYF. In DNA, the CDR3 is TGCAGTGCTATAAGACAGGGTAGGAGCGAGCAGTACTTC.

On this clonotype: The junction differs from germline at one of its ends, possibly a read error. The chain couples TRBV20-1 to TRBJ2-1, with unresolved D. In germline, CDR1 is DFQATT, CDR2 SNEGSKA (reference sequence). The CDR3 has 13 amino acids. CDR3: CSARSGSFNEQFF. In DNA form, the CDR3 reads TGCAGTGCGAGGTCTGGGTCCTTCAATGAGCAGTTCTTC.

The chain has TRBV6-5 and TRBJ2-3; the match to TRBD2 covers 11 bases. The V gene's germline CDR1 is MNHEY and CDR2 SVGAGI. This CDR3 is 20 amino acids long. V trimming: 0 bases; J trimming: 3 bases; junction bases outside the gene matches: 14. CDR3 sequence: CASSYSGLGLADQGTDTQYF. As DNA, the CDR3 is TGTGCCAGCAGTTACTCGGGGCTGGGACTAGCGGACCAAGGGACAGATACGCAGTATTTT.

J is TRBJ1-1 and V is TRBV29-1, with a weak D call TRBD1 (6 bases). There are 12 residues in the CDR3. Germline lookup yields CDR1 SQVTM and CDR2 ANQGSEA. V was cut by 8 bases and J by 2 bases, with 12 bases left in between. The CDR3 DNA reads as TGCAGCTCCGGGGGCTTAAACACTGAAGCTTTCTTT. This translates into CSSGGLNTEAFF.

The chain recombines TRBV29-1 with TRBJ2-3; 7 bases match TRBD2. V dropped 4 bases and J dropped 8; count of bases not matched to a gene: 15. Germline V lookup: CDR1 SQVTM, CDR2 ANQGSEA. There are 15 residues in the CDR3. The CDR3 protein is CSVVGLLPPHATQYF. The CDR3 nucleotides are TGCAGCGTTGTGGGACTACTTCCCCCCCACGCTACGCAGTATTTT.

The genes are TRBV21-1 and TRBJ1-1; TRBD1, the D gene given by the table, was not confirmed from the DNA. TRBV21-1 is classified as a pseudogene. The CDR3 is made up of 19 amino acids. The chain's CDR3 is CASSKGAEGGDWGNTEAFF. DNA of the CDR3: TGTGCCAGCAGCAAAGGTGCGGAAGGGGGCGATTGGGGGAACACTGAAGCTTTCTTT.

The gene calls are TRBV7-8 and TRBJ2-6, with no clear D. The CDR3 spans 11 residues. Looked up from germline, CDR1 is SGHVS and CDR2 is FQNEAQ. Trimming took 3 bases from V and 8 from J, leaving 2 bases between them. The CDR3 sequence: CASSFPNVLTF. DNA for the CDR3: TGTGCCAGCAGCTTCCCCAACGTCCTGACTTTC.

The V gene is TRBV29-1, the J gene TRBJ2-1; 7 nucleotides line up with TRBD2. The CDR3 covers 18 residues. Losses at the gene ends were 1 base for V and 2 bases for J; bases not matched to a gene: 14. Germline V gene sequence: CDR1 SQVTM, CDR2 ANQGSEA. The CDR3 protein is CSVEGADQAGFAYNEQFF. CDR3 nucleotide sequence: TGCAGCGTTGAAGGGGCAGATCAAGCGGGATTCGCCTACAATGAGCAGTTCTTC.

The CDR3 nucleotides are TGTGCCATCACCCCCGCGGACATTCAGTACTTC. It encodes CAITPADIQYF. The rearrangement links TRBV7-9 to TRBJ2-4; D call uncertain. Trimming took 10 bases from V and 8 from J, leaving 12 bases between them. This CDR3 spans 11 amino acids. Germline V gene lookup returns CDR1 SEHNR and CDR2 FQNEAQ (reference sequence).

V is TRBV9 and J is TRBJ2-1; 7 bases are a match to TRBD2. The CDR3 sequence is 17 residues long. J was trimmed by 0 bases and V by 3 bases; bases with no gene match: 9. CDR1 is SGDLS, CDR2 YYNGEE, per germline. The CDR3 DNA sequence: TGTGCCAGCAGCGCCAGGACTAGTCACAGCTCCTACAATGAGCAGTTCTTC. This gives the protein CASSARTSHSSYNEQFF.

The chain combines TRBV6-2 or TRBV6-3 with TRBJ2-1, with TRBD1 matching over 9 bases. Per germline, CDR1 MNHEY and CDR2 SVGEGT. V shed 3 bases, J shed 5 bases, and the junction held 5 bases outside the gene matches. This CDR3 contains 15 residues. The CDR3 DNA follows: TGTGCCAGCAGTTATTGGACAGGGGCCCACAATGAGCAGTTCTTC. It specifies CASSYWTGAHNEQFF.